These 23 T cell receptor beta chains share one sample of origin, sequenced in a study of patients and donors after allogeneic stem cell transplantation. MiXCR, applied by TCRdb to the RT-PCR reads, yields one record per CDR3 protein. The table has approximately 170,000 distinct CDR3 sequences, approximately 25% seen once. Sequenced: blood, either unsorted or a sorted T cell fraction (not recorded which). The receptor set was obtained from a human donor who was either an allogeneic HSCT recipient or a stem cell or donor lymphocyte infusion donor (not recorded which). It is not recorded whose cells these are; they may come from a transplant donor.

This clonotype has only a few counts. J is TRBJ2-7 and V is TRBV20-1, with TRBD2 matching 12 bases. J was trimmed by 4 bases and V by 3 bases; bases with no gene match: 7. The germline gives CDR1 DFQATT, CDR2 SNEGSKA (reference sequence). The CDR3 totals 15 residues. The CDR3 DNA is TGCAGTGCTAGCCCCCTAGCGGGGGGGCGTTACGAGCAGTACTTC. It translates to CSASPLAGGRYEQYF.

The genes are TRBV14 and TRBJ2-1, with 8 bases identical to TRBD2. Germline V gene sequence: CDR1 SGHDN, CDR2 FVKESK. V shed 1 base, J shed 6 bases, and the junction held 5 bases outside the gene matches. CDR3 size: 15 residues. Here the CDR3 DNA reads TGTGCCAGCAGCCAAGCAGCGGGAGTCGGCAATGAGCAGTTCTTC. Translated: CASSQAAGVGNEQFF.

This clonotype was detected a few times. This chain links TRBV6-2 or TRBV6-3 with TRBJ2-7, with D unresolved. Germline V gene sequence: CDR1 MNHEY, CDR2 SVGEGT. The CDR3 has 13 amino acids. Trimming removed 2 bases at V and 1 base at J, with 6 bases between. CDR3 residues: CASSYGVSYEQYF. DNA for the CDR3: TGTGCCAGCAGTTACGGGGTTTCCTACGAGCAGTACTTC.

The J gene is TRBJ2-1, the V gene TRBV11-2, with a weak D call TRBD2 (6 bases). V dropped 5 bases and J dropped 8 bases, with 19 bases sitting between them. Germline CDR1 is SGHAT and CDR2 is FQNNGV. The length of the CDR3 is 15 residues. In DNA form, the CDR3 reads TGTGCCAGCAGCCGACTGGGACCTGGAGGGCATGAGCAGTTCTTC. Translating it yields CASSRLGPGGHEQFF.

This clonotype was counted between two and nine times. The rearrangement uses TRBV4-1 and TRBJ2-5; D not certain. The V end lost 3 bases, the J end lost 2 bases, and 13 bases lay between the germline ends. From germline, CDR1 is MGHRA and CDR2 YSYEKL. The CDR3 is 15 residues long. CDR3 coding DNA: TGCGCCAGCAGCCACCCATTCAAAGGGCAAGAGACCCAGTACTTC. Translated, it gives CASSHPFKGQETQYF.

This clonotype has just a few counts. J is TRBJ1-5 and V is TRBV5-1; D might be TRBD1 (5 bases). Deletions cut 2 bases from V and 5 bases from J, with 20 bases between. Germline V gene lookup returns CDR1 SGHRS and CDR2 YFSETQ. The CDR3 totals 17 residues. Here the CDR3 reads CASSLIPSDSSYQPQHF. CDR3 DNA sequence: TGCGCCAGCAGCTTAATCCCAAGCGACAGCTCCTATCAGCCCCAGCATTTT.

The chain employs TRBV7-9 and TRBJ1-4, with D unclear. This CDR3 has 16 amino acids. Per germline, CDR1 SEHNR and CDR2 FQNEAQ (reference sequence). V lost 2 bases and J lost 10, with 20 bases in between. The CDR3 loop reads CASSLTSGGEMGKLFF. CDR3 coding DNA: TGTGCCAGCAGCTTAACCTCCGGAGGTGAAATGGGAAAACTGTTTTTT. The whole variable domain, filled in from reference TRBV7-9 and TRBJ1-4, reads DTGVSQNPRHKITKRGQNVTFRCDPISEHNRLYWYRQTLGQGPEFLTYFQNEAQLEKSRLLSDRFSAERPKGSFSTLEIQRTEQGDSAMYLCASSLTSGGEMGKLFFGSGTQLSVL.

The table lists this clonotype with a few counts. CDR3: CSARRQASYEQYF. For the CDR3, the DNA is TGCAGTGCTAGAAGGCAGGCCTCCTACGAGCAGTACTTC. V is TRBV20-1 and J is TRBJ2-7, with unresolved D. Germline CDR1 DFQATT, CDR2 SNEGSKA (reference sequence). V lost 2 bases, J lost 0 bases, and 8 bases lay in between. The CDR3 loop spans 13 amino acids.

This clonotype has just a few counts. The chain carries TRBV6-5 and TRBJ1-1; no definite D call. V was clipped by 1 base and J by 0 bases, with 6 bases between them. The CDR3 has 14 residues. The V gene's germline CDR1 is MNHEY and CDR2 SVGAGI. CDR3 amino acids: CASSYFALNTEAFF. As DNA, the CDR3 is TGTGCCAGCAGTTACTTTGCGTTGAACACTGAAGCTTTCTTT.

The rearrangement uses TRBV4-2 and TRBJ2-3, with D tentatively TRBD1 (5 bases). The CDR3 totals 17 residues. Germline V lookup: CDR1 LGHNA, CDR2 YNFKEQ. V shed 0 bases and J shed 4 bases, with 17 bases lying between them. The CDR3 DNA is TGTGCCAGCAGCCAAGATATCGGCAGGGCTTGGGCAGATACGCAGTATTTT. This gives the protein CASSQDIGRAWADTQYF.

The chain is built from TRBV10-3 and TRBJ1-1, with no clear D. The V gene's germline CDR1 is ENHRY and CDR2 SYGVKD. This CDR3 region has 13 residues. With 2 bases removed from V and 6 bases from J, the gap between germline ends came to 10 bases. The CDR3 nucleotides are TGTGCCATCAGTGAGACTGGGGTCTCTGAAGCTTTCTTT. Its protein product is CAISETGVSEAFF.

This chain uses TRBV7-3 with TRBJ2-1; TRBD2 matches 11 bases. V lost 5 bases to trimming and J lost 6 bases; unmatched junction nucleotides: 6. The CDR3 has 15 residues. The germline V gene encodes CDR1 SGHTA and CDR2 FQGTGA. Here the CDR3 DNA reads TGTGCCAGCAGCCCATGGACTAGCGGGCGCAATGAGCAGTTCTTC. Amino acid sequence: CASSPWTSGRNEQFF.

This clonotype has only a few counts. The chain links TRBV5-5 to TRBJ2-5; D not certain. CDR3 size: 15 residues. CDR1 and CDR2 (germline): SGHKS, YYEKEE (reference sequence). With 2 bases removed from V and 5 bases from J, the gap between germline ends came to 16 bases. CDR3 residues: CASSLKDPRRETQYF. CDR3 sequence (DNA): TGTGCCAGCAGCTTAAAGGACCCAAGAAGGGAGACCCAGTACTTC.

The V call is TRBV21-1, the J call TRBJ2-7; the D call TRBD1 from the table was never checked on the DNA. TRBV21-1 is a documented pseudogene. The CDR3 is 14 amino acids. In DNA form, the CDR3 reads TGTGCCCGAAAATTGAAGTCAGGGACCTACGAGCAGTACTTC. This codes for CARKLKSGTYEQYF.

The chain carries TRBV28 and TRBJ1-1, with a tentative D call TRBD1 (5 bases). CDR1 and CDR2 (germline): MDHEN, SYDVKM. V lost 2 bases to trimming and J lost 11 bases, with 12 bases between them. The CDR3 is 12 amino acids. Written as DNA, the CDR3 is TGTGCCAGCAGTTTAAGGGGCAGGAGGGCTTTCTTT. This gives the protein CASSLRGRRAFF.

V usage is TRBV7-6 and J usage is TRBJ1-3, with D uncertain. The V gene's germline CDR1 is SGHVS and CDR2 FNYEAQ. Deletions cut 4 bases from V and 0 bases from J, with 10 bases between. The CDR3 runs to 15 residues. As DNA, the CDR3 is TGTGCCAGCAGCTCCACCACTCTCTCTGGAAACACCATATATTTT. Protein: CASSSTTLSGNTIYF.

This clonotype appeared a few times. The chain has TRBV7-2 and TRBJ1-2; 7 bases are shared with TRBD1. Germline V gene lookup returns CDR1 SGHTA and CDR2 FQGNSA. V lost 4 bases and J lost 7; bases outside the gene matches: 6. The CDR3 runs 13 residues. The CDR3 reads CASSSEGAAGYTF. Written as DNA, the CDR3 is TGTGCCAGCAGCTCCGAGGGGGCCGCTGGCTACACCTTC.

This clonotype was seen more than once but under ten times. V gene TRBV18 combines with J gene TRBJ1-1; D is perhaps TRBD1 (6 bases). The CDR3 has 14 amino acids. Trimming took 2 bases from V and 1 from J, leaving 8 bases between them. CDR1 is KGHSH, CDR2 LQKENI, per germline. CDR3 amino acids: CASSPGDTNTEAFF. Here the CDR3 DNA reads TGTGCCAGCTCACCAGGGGACACGAACACTGAAGCTTTCTTT.

The chain couples TRBV9 to TRBJ2-1, with a tentative D call TRBD1 (6 bases). Trimming pared 0 bases from V and 2 bases from J, leaving 12 bases between. The CDR3 covers 16 residues. Looked up from germline, CDR1 is SGDLS and CDR2 is YYNGEE. CDR3 amino acids: CASSVEARGTYNEQFF. CDR3 DNA: TGTGCCAGCAGCGTAGAAGCCAGGGGAACCTACAATGAGCAGTTCTTC.

This clonotype appeared a few times. V usage is TRBV21-1 and J usage is TRBJ2-5; TRBD1 was called by the table and not checked on the DNA. TRBV21-1 is shown as a pseudogene. The CDR3 is 18 residues long. The CDR3 sequence is CASSARDRGLPLQETQYF. The DNA for the CDR3 is TGTGCCAGCAGCGCCCGGGACAGGGGGCTACCACTCCAAGAGACCCAGTACTTC.

The chain joins TRBV11-2 to TRBJ1-3; 10 positions match TRBD1. The germline V gene encodes CDR1 SGHAT and CDR2 FQNNGV. This CDR3 comprises 17 residues. V lost 4 bases to trimming and J lost 2 bases; unmatched junction nucleotides: 8. CDR3 sequence reads: CASSSIKGQGTGNTIYF. The CDR3 DNA follows: TGTGCCAGCAGCTCGATAAAGGGACAGGGGACTGGAAACACCATATATTTT.

This clonotype has a handful of counts. DNA for the CDR3: TGTGCCAGCAGTTATGGCATAGGATCGCCCCAGCATTTT. Translating it yields CASSYGIGSPQHF. V gene TRBV6-5 combines with J gene TRBJ1-5; unclear D gene. The germline V gene encodes CDR1 MNHEY and CDR2 SVGAGI. The CDR3 is 13 amino acids. The V and J ends lost 3 bases and 9 bases respectively, with 12 bases between them.

In DNA form, the CDR3 reads TGTGCCAGCATTACCTACAGGGATTTTAACGGGGAGCTGTTTTTT. Translating it yields CASITYRDFNGELFF. V is TRBV12-3 or TRBV12-4 and J is TRBJ2-2; perhaps TRBD1 as D (6 bases). Trimming removed 7 bases from V and 7 bases from J, with 19 bases in between. The CDR3 contains 15 residues.